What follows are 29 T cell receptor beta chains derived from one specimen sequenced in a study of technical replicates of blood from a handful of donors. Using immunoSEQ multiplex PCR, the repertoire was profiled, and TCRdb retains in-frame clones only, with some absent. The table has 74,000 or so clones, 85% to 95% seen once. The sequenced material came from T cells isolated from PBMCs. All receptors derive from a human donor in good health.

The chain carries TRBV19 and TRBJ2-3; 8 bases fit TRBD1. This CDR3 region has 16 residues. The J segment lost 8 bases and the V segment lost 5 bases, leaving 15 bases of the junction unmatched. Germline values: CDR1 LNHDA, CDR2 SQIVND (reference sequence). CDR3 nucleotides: TGTGCCAGTAGTCTCCCCAGGGGGCGTTTTGTGGGTACGCAGTATTTT. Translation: CASSLPRGRFVGTQYF. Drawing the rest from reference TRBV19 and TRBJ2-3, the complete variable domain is DGGITQSPKYLFRKEGQNVTLSCEQNLNHDAMYWYRQDPGQGLRLIYYSQIVNDFQKGDIAEGYSVSREKKESFPLTVTSAQKNPTAFYLCASSLPRGRFVGTQYFGPGTRLTVL.

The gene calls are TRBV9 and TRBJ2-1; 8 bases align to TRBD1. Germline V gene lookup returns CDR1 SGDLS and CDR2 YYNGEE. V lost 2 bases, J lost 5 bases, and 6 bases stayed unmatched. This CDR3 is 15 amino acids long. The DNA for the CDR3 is TGTGCCAGCAGCGTGAGGACAGGGTTGAACAATGAGCAGTTCTTC. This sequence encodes CASSVRTGLNNEQFF.

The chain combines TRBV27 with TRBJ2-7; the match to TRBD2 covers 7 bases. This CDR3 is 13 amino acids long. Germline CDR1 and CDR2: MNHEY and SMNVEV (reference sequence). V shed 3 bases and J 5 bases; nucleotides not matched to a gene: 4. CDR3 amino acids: CASSLGGNDEQYF. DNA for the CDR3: TGTGCCAGCAGTTTGGGGGGGAACGACGAGCAGTACTTC.

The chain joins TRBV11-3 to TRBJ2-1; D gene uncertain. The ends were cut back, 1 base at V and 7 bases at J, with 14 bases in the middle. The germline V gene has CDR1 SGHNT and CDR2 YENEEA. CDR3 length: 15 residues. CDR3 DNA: TGTGCCAGCAGCTTAGCGAGGCTAGACGGTAATGAGCAGTTCTTC. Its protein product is CASSLARLDGNEQFF.

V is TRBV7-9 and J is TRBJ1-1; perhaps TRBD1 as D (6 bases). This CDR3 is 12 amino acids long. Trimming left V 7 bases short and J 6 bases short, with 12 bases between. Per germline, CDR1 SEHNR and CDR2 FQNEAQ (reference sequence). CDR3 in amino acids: CASTGTLAEAFF. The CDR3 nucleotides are TGTGCCAGCACGGGGACACTAGCTGAAGCTTTCTTT.

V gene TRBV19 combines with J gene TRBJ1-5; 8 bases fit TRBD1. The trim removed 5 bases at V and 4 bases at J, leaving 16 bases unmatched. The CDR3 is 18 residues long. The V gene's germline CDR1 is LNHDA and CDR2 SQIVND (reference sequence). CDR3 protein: CASSADRDWARANQPQHF. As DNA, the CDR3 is TGTGCCAGTAGTGCGGACAGGGACTGGGCTCGGGCGAATCAGCCCCAGCATTTT.

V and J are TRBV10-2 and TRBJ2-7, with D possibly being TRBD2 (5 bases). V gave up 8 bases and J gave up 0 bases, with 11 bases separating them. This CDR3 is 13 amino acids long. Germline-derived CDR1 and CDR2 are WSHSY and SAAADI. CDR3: CASSYGISYEQYF. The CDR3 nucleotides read TGCGCCAGCTCCTACGGGATCTCCTACGAGCAGTACTTC.

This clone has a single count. CDR3: CASRLDTHYGYTF. The CDR3 DNA reads TGTGCCAGCAGGCTCGACACCCACTATGGCTACACCTTC. The J gene is TRBJ1-2, the V gene TRBV5-5; D call uncertain. Germline CDR1 SGHKS, CDR2 YYEKEE (reference sequence). The ends were cut back, 5 bases at V and 3 bases at J, with 11 bases in the middle. The CDR3 has 13 residues.

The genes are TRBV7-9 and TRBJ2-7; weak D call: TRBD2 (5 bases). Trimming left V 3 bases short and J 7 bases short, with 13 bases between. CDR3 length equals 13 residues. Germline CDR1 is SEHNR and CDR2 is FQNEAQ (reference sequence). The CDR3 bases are TGTGCCAGCAGCTTTGTGGGGAGCGAGGAGCAGTACTTC. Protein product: CASSFVGSEEQYF.

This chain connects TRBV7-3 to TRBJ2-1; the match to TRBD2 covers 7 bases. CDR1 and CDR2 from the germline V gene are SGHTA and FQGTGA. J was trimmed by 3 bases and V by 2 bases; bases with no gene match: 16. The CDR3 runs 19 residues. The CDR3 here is CASSLAPPGRGSGYNEQFF. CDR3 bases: TGTGCCAGCAGCTTAGCCCCCCCAGGGCGCGGGAGCGGCTACAATGAGCAGTTCTTC.

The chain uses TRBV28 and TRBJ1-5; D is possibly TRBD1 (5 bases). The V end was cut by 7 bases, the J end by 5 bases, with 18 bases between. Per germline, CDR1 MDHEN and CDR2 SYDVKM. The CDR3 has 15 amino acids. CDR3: CASNTDIWPDQPQHF. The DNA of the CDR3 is TGTGCCAGCAACACGGACATTTGGCCGGATCAGCCCCAGCATTTT.

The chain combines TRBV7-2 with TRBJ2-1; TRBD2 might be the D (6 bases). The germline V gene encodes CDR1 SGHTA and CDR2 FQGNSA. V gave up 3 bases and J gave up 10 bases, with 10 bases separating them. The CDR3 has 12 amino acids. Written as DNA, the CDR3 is TGTGCCAGCAGCTTGGGACTGGGAGAGCAGTTCTTC. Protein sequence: CASSLGLGEQFF. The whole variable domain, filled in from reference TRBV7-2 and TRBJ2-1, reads GAGVSQSPSNKVTEKGKDVELRCDPISGHTALYWYRQSLGQGLEFLIYFQGNSAPDKSGLPSDRFSAERTGGSVSTLTIQRTQQEDSAVYLCASSLGLGEQFFGPGTRLTVL.

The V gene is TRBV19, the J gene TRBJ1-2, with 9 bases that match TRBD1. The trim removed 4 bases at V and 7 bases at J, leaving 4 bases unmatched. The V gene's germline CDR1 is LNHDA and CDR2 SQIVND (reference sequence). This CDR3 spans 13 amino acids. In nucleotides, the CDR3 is TGTGCCAGTAGTACAACAGGGGGCGGTGGCTACACCTTC. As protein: CASSTTGGGGYTF. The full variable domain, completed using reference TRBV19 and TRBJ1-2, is DGGITQSPKYLFRKEGQNVTLSCEQNLNHDAMYWYRQDPGQGLRLIYYSQIVNDFQKGDIAEGYSVSREKKESFPLTVTSAQKNPTAFYLCASSTTGGGGYTFGSGTRLTVV.

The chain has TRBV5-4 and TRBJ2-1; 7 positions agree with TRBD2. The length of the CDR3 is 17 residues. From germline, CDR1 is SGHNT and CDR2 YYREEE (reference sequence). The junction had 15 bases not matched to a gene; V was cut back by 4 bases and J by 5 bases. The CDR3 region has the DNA TGTGCCAGCAGCCCCCGTGGTTGGCTAGCGGAAAACAATGAGCAGTTCTTC. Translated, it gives CASSPRGWLAENNEQFF.

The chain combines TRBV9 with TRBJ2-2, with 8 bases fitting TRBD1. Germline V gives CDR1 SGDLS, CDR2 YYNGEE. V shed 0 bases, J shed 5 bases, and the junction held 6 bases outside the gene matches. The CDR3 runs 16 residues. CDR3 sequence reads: CASSVVPGGNTGELFF. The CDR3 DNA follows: TGTGCCAGCAGCGTAGTGCCAGGGGGCAATACCGGGGAGCTGTTTTTT.

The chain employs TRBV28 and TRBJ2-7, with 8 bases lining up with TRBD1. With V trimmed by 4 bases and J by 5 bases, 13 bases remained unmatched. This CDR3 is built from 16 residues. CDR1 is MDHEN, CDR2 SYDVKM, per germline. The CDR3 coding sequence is TGTGCCAGCAGTTCCGGCCCCGAGACAGGGGAACACGAGCAGTACTTC. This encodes CASSSGPETGEHEQYF.

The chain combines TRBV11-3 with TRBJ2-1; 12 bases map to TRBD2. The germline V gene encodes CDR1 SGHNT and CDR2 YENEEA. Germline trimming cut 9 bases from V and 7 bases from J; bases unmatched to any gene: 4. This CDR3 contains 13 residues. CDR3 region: CARTSGRVNEQFF. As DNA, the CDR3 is TGTGCCAGGACTAGCGGGAGAGTAAATGAGCAGTTCTTC.

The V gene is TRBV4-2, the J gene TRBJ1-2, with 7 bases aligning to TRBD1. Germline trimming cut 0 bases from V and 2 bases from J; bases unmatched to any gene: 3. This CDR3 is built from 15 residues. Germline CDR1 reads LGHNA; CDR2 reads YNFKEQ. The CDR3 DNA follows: TGTGCCAGCAGCCAAGAGGGACAGCCGAACTATGGCTACACCTTC. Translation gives CASSQEGQPNYGYTF.

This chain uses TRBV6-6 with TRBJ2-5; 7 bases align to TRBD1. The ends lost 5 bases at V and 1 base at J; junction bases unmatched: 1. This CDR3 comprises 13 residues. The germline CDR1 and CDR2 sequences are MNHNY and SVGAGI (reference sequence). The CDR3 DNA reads TGTGCCAGCAGTCAGGGGGTCCAAGAGACCCAGTACTTC. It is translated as CASSQGVQETQYF.

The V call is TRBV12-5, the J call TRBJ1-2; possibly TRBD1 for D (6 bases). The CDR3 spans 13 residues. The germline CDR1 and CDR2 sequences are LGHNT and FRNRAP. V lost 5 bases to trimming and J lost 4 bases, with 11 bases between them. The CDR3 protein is CASGTGTVYGYTF. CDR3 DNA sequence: TGTGCTAGTGGTACAGGGACGGTCTATGGCTACACCTTC.

CDR3 bases: TGTGCCAGCAGCCCGTTGGGACAGGGGAATGAGCAGTTCTTC. This codes for CASSPLGQGNEQFF. The chain carries TRBV7-8 and TRBJ2-1; 10 bases align to TRBD1. The CDR3 covers 14 residues. The V gene's germline CDR1 is SGHVS and CDR2 FQNEAQ. V dropped 5 bases and J dropped 7; count of bases not matched to a gene: 5.

The CDR3 DNA sequence: TGTGCCAGCAGTGATTCGCTAGCGGGAGGGCCCAATGAGCAGTTCTTC. Its protein is CASSDSLAGGPNEQFF. The rearrangement links TRBV2 to TRBJ2-1; TRBD2 aligns across 12 bases. Germline V gene data show CDR1 as SNHLY and CDR2 as FYNNEI. The V and J ends lost 3 bases and 6 bases, in that order; junction bases with no gene match: 6. CDR3 size: 16 residues.

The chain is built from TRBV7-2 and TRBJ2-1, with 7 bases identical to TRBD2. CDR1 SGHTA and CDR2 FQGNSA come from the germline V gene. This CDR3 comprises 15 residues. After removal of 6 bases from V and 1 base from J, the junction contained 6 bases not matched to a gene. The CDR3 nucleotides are TGTGCCAGCAGGCAAGCTAGCGGTTCCTACAATGAGCAGTTCTTC. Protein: CASRQASGSYNEQFF. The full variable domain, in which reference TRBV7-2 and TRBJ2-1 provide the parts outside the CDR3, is GAGVSQSPSNKVTEKGKDVELRCDPISGHTALYWYRQSLGQGLEFLIYFQGNSAPDKSGLPSDRFSAERTGGSVSTLTIQRTQQEDSAVYLCASRQASGSYNEQFFGPGTRLTVL.

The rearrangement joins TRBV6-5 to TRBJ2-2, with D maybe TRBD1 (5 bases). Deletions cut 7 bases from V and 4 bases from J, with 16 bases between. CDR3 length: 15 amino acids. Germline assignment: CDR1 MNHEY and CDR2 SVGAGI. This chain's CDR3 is CASKKVRVSTGELFF. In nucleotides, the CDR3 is TGTGCCAGCAAGAAGGTCAGGGTCAGCACCGGGGAGCTGTTTTTT.

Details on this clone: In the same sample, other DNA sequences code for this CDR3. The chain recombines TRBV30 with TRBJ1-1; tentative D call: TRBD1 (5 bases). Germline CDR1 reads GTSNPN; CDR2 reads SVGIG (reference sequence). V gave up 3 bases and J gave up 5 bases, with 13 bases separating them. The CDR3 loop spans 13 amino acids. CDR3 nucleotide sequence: TGTGCCTGGAGCGGGCAGGGTGGGACTGAAGCTTTCTTT. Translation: CAWSGQGGTEAFF.

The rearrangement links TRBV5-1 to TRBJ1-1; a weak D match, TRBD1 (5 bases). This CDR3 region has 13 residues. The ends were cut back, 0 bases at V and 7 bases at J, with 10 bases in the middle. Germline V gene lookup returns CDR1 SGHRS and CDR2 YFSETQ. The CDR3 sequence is CASSLAGGIEAFF. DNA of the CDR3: TGCGCCAGCAGCTTGGCCGGGGGAATTGAAGCTTTCTTT.

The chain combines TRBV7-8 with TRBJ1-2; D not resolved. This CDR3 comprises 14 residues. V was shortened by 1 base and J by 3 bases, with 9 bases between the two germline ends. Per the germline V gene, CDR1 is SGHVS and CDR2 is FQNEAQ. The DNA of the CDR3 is TGTGCCAGCAGCTTAGACCTATTTGACTATGGCTACACCTTC. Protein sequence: CASSLDLFDYGYTF.

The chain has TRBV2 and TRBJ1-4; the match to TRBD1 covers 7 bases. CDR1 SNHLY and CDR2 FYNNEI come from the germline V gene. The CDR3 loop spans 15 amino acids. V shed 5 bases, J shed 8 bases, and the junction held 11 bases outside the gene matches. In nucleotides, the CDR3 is TGTGCCAGCAGTATGGGACAGCGAATGGGAGAAAAACTGTTTTTT. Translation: CASSMGQRMGEKLFF.

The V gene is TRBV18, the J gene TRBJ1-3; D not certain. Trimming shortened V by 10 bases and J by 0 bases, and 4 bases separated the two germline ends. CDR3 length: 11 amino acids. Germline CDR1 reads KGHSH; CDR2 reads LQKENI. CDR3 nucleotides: TGTGCCACATCCTCTGGAAACACCATATATTTT. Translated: CATSSGNTIYF.